What follows is one T cell receptor beta chain and its context. The treatment: some 19 received Ad26.COV2.S at low or high dose, single or two shots; a few received placebo; per-sample allocation not given. Day 63 after the first vaccine or placebo injection was the time point for sampling. The data derive from a study of Ad26.COV2.S vaccination and SARS-CoV-2 variants. The CDR3 contains 16 residues. Some clones are missing from TCRdb's copy, which holds only in-frame ones; the method was immunoSEQ multiplex PCR. The sample consists of some 300,000 clones, around 84% of them appearing once. This clonotype originated in a person between 18 and 60 years old who received the Ad26.COV2.S COVID-19 vaccine or a placebo. This specimen consisted of peripheral blood, obtained in a trial of Ad26.COV2.S vaccine versus placebo. V usage is TRBV12-1 and J usage is TRBJ1-2. TRBV12-1 is a pseudogene. The CDR3: CASSFFSTGASYGYTF. CDR3 coding DNA: TGTGCCAGCAGCTTTTTCTCGACCGGGGCCTCTTATGGCTACACCTTC.